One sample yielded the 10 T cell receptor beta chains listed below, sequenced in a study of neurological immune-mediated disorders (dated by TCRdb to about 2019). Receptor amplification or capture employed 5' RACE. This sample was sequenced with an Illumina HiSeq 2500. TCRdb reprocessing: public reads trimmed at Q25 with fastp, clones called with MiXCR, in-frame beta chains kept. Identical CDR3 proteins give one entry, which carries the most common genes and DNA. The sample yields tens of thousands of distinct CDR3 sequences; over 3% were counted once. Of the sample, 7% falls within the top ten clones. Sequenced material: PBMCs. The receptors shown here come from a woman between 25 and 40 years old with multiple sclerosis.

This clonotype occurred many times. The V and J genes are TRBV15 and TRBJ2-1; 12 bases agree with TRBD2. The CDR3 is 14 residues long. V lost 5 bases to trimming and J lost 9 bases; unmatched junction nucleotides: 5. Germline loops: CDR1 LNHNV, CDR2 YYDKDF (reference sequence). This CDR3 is CATSASGGAAEQFF. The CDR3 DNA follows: TGTGCCACCAGCGCTAGCGGGGGGGCCGCTGAGCAGTTCTTC.

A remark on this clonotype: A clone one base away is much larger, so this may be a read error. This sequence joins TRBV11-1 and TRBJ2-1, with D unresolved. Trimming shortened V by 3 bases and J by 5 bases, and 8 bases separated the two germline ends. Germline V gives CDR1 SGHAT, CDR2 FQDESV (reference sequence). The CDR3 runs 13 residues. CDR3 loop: CASSFGTHNEQFF. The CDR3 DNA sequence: TGTGCCAGCAGCTTTGGCACGCACAATGAGCAGTTCTTC.

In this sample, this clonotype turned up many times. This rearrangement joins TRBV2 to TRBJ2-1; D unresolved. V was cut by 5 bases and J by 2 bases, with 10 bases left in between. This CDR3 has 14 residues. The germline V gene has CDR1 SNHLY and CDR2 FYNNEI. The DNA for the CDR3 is TGTGCCAGCAGTCCCCGGCCCACCTACAATGAGCAGTTCTTC. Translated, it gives CASSPRPTYNEQFF.

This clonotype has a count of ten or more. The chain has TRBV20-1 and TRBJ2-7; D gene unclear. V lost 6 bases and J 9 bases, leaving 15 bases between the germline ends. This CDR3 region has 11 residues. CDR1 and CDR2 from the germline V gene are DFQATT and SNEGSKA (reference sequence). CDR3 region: CSAEDGFRQYF. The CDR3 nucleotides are TGCAGTGCGGAAGATGGGTTTCGGCAGTACTTC.

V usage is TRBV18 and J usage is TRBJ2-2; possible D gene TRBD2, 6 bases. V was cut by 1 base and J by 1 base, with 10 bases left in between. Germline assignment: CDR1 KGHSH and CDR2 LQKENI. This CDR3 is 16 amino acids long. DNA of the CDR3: TGTGCCAGCTCACCACTTCACGGGGGGAACACCGGGGAGCTGTTTTTT. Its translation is CASSPLHGGNTGELFF.

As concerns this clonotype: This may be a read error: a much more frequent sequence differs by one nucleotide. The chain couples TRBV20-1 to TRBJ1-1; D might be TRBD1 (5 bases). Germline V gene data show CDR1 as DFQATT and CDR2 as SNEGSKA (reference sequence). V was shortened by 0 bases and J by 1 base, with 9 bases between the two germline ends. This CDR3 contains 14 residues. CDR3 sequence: CSARERGTNTEAFF. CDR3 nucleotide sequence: TGCAGTGCTAGAGAAAGGGGTACGAACACTGAAGCTTTCTTT.

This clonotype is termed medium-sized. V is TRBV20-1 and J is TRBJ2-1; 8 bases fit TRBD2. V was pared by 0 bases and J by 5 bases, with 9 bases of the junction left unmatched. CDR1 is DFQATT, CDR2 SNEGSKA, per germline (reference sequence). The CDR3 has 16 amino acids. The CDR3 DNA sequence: TGCAGTGCTAGAGATGGCTCTCGGGGGGGGAACAATGAGCAGTTCTTC. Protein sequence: CSARDGSRGGNNEQFF.

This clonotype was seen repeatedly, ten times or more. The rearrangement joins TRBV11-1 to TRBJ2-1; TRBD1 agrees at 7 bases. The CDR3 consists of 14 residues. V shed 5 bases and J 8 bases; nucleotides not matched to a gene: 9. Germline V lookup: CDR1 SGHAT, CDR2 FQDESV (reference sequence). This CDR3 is CASSAPGTVDEQFF. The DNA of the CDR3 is TGTGCCAGCAGCGCCCCCGGGACAGTGGATGAGCAGTTCTTC.

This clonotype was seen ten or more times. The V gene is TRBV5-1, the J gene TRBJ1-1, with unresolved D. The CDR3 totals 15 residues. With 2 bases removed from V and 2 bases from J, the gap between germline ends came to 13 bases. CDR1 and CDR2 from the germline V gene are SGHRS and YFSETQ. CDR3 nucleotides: TGCGCCAGCAGCTTTACTTGGCAGCCCAACACTGAAGCTTTCTTT. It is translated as CASSFTWQPNTEAFF.

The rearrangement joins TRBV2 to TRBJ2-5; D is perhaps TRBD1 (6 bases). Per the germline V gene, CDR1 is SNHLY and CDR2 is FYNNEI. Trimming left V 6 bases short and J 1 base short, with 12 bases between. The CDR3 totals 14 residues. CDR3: CASRTGTIQETQYF. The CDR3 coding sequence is TGTGCCAGCAGAACCGGGACAATCCAAGAGACCCAGTACTTC.